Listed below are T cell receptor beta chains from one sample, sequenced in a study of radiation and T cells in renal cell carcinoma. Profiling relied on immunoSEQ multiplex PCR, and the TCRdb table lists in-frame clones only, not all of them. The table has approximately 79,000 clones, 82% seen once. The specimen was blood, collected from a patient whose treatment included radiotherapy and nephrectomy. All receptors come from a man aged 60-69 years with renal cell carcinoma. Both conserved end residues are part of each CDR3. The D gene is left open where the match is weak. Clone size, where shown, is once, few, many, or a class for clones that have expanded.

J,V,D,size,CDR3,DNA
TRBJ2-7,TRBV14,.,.,CASSPSSYEQYF,TGTGCCAGCAGCCCGAGCTCCTACGAGCAGTACTTC
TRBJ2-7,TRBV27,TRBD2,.,CASSSAGAPYEQYF,TGTGCCAGCAGTTCGGCGGGAGCACCCTACGAGCAGTACTTC
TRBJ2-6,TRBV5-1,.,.,CASSLDLRGRGANVLTF,TGCGCCAGCAGCTTGGACCTCCGGGGCAGGGGGGCCAACGTCCTGACTTTC
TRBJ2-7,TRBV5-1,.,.,CASSSALQGRFNGEQYF,TGCGCCAGCAGCTCCGCGCTGCAGGGGCGGTTTAATGGCGAGCAGTACTTC
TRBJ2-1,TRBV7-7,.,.,CASSLAGDSYNEQFF,TGTGCCAGCAGCCTCGCGGGCGACTCCTACAATGAGCAGTTCTTC
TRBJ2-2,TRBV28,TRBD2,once,CASSLWGTSGVFSNTGELFF,TGTGCCAGCAGTTTATGGGGGACTAGTGGGGTATTTTCGAACACCGGGGAGCTGTTTTTT
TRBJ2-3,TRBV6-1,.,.,CASSEGLLGDTQYF,TGTGCCAGCAGTGAAGGTCTGCTTGGGGATACGCAGTATTTT
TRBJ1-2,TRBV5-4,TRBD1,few,CASSLHRGRTNYGYTF,TGTGCCAGCAGCTTGCACAGGGGCCGAACTAACTATGGCTACACCTTC
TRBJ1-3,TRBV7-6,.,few,CASSLWPVGGRNTIYF,TGTGCCAGCAGCTTATGGCCAGTAGGAGGACGAAACACCATATATTTT
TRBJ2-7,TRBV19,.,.,CASQGPYEQYF,TGTGCCAGTCAGGGCCCCTACGAGCAGTACTTC
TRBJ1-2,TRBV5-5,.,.,CASSLRPAPEVYYGYTF,TGTGCCAGCAGCCTACGACCGGCTCCTGAGGTTTACTATGGCTACACCTTC
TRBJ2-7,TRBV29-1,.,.,CSARVGPYEQYF,TGCAGCGCGAGGGTGGGGCCCTACGAGCAGTACTTC
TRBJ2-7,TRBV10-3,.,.,CAISGAVRAYEQYF,TGTGCCATCAGCGGGGCGGTCAGGGCCTACGAGCAGTACTTC
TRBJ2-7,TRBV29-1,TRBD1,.,CSVHGGDRGTYEQYF,TGCAGCGTTCACGGGGGGGACAGGGGAACCTACGAGCAGTACTTC
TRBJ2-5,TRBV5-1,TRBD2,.,CASSRGGAGQETQYF,TGCGCCAGCAGCCGGGGTGGAGCGGGACAAGAGACCCAGTACTTC
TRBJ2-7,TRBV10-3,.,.,CAISESNSLSYEQYF,TGTGCCATCAGTGAGTCGAATAGCCTCTCCTACGAGCAGTACTTC
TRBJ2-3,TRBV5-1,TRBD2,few,CASSLGGRASTDTQYF,TGCGCCAGCAGCTTGGGCGGGAGGGCCAGCACAGATACGCAGTATTTT
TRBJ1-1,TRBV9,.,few,CASSVDLRVNTEAFF,TGTGCCAGCAGCGTAGACCTCAGGGTGAACACTGAAGCTTTCTTT
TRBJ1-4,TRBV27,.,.,CASRYTGRRATNEKLFF,TGTGCCAGCAGATATACTGGACGCAGGGCAACTAATGAAAAACTGTTTTTT
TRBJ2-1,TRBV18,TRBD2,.,CASSPGLAGNNEQFF,TGTGCCAGCTCACCGGGACTAGCGGGCAACAATGAGCAGTTCTTC
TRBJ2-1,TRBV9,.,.,CASSAPGTGYNEQFF,TGTGCCAGCAGCGCCCCCGGGACTGGCTACAATGAGCAGTTCTTC
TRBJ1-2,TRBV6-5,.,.,CASIQPGRGGYTF,TGTGCCAGCATCCAACCAGGTAGAGGTGGCTACACCTTC
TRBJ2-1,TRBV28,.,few,CASSSDRPEQFF,TGTGCCAGCAGTTCAGACAGGCCTGAGCAGTTCTTC
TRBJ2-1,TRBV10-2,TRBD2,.,CASSPRLAGGTHPYNEQFF,TGCGCCAGCAGCCCTCGACTAGCGGGAGGCACCCACCCCTACAATGAGCAGTTCTTC
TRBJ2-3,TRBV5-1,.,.,CASTLREPGLADTQYF,TGCGCCAGCACCCTACGGGAGCCTGGACTTGCAGATACGCAGTATTTT
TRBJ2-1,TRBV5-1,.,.,CASSTGPSYNEQFF,TGCGCCAGCAGCACGGGACCCTCCTACAATGAGCAGTTCTTC
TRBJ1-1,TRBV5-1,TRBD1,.,CASMEWDRGGSTEAFF,TGCGCCAGCATGGAGTGGGACAGGGGTGGGAGCACTGAAGCTTTCTTT
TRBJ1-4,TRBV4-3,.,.,CASSQDLSDGGSNEKLFF,TGCGCCAGCAGCCAAGATCTCAGCGACGGGGGTTCTAATGAAAAACTGTTTTTT
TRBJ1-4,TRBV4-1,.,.,CASSQVRPQAAWEKLFF,TGCGCCAGCAGCCAAGTAAGGCCTCAGGCGGCCTGGGAAAAACTGTTTTTT
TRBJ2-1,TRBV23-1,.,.,CASSHVTSPWSNEQFF,TGCGCCAGCAGTCACGTAACTAGCCCATGGTCAAATGAGCAGTTCTTC
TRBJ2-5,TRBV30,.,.,CAWGGDRSAQYF,TGTGCCTGGGGGGGGGACAGGTCTGCCCAGTACTTC
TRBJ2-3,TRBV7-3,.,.,CASSLYDRGTDTQYF,TGTGCCAGCAGCCTCTACGACCGGGGAACAGATACGCAGTATTTT
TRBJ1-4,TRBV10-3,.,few,CAISVDTLNEKLFF,TGTGCCATCAGCGTGGATACCCTTAATGAAAAACTGTTTTTT
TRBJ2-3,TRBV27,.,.,CASSLGQADTQYF,TGTGCCAGCAGTTTAGGGCAGGCAGATACGCAGTATTTT
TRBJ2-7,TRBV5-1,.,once,CASSLAASYEQYF,TGCGCCAGCAGCTTGGCAGCCTCCTACGAGCAGTACTTC
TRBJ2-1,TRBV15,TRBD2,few,CATSGLREGRGNEQFF,TGTGCCACCAGCGGGTTGCGGGAGGGCCGTGGCAATGAGCAGTTCTTC
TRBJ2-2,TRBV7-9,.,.,CASSLRGGNTGELFF,TGTGCCAGCAGCTTACGCGGCGGAAACACCGGGGAGCTGTTTTTT
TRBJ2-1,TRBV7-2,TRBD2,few,CASSLGLAGTHNEQFF,TGTGCCAGCAGCTTAGGACTAGCGGGAACCCACAATGAGCAGTTCTTC
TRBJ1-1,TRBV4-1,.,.,CASSQDVTGNTEAFF,TGCGCCAGCAGCCAAGACGTGACGGGGAACACTGAAGCTTTCTTT
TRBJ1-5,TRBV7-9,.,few,CASSSTALGNQPQHF,TGTGCCAGCAGCTCCACCGCTTTAGGAAATCAGCCCCAGCATTTT
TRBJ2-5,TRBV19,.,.,CASSFSQQETQYF,TGTGCCAGTAGTTTTAGCCAACAGGAGACCCAGTACTTC
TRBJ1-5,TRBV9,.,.,CASSVAGNQPQHF,TGTGCCAGCAGCGTTGCGGGCAATCAGCCCCAGCATTTT
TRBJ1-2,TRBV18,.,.,CASSPFLGAEDGYTF,TGTGCCAGCTCACCATTTCTGGGGGCCGAGGATGGCTACACCTTC